Each of the 30 T cell receptor beta chains below was sequenced from the same sample in a study of T cell responses to AZD1222 COVID-19 vaccine. Sequencing used immunoSEQ multiplex PCR; TCRdb keeps in-frame clones, though not all of them. Of 160,000 or so clones in the sample, roughly 90% are singletons; the top ten hold 4.3%. The material sequenced was peripheral blood, taken 28 days after the second AZD1222 dose. The receptor source for this set is an adult who received the AZD1222 COVID-19 vaccine.

This chain connects TRBV18 to TRBJ2-7; the match to TRBD1 covers 9 bases. The germline V gene has CDR1 KGHSH and CDR2 LQKENI. The length of the CDR3 is 14 residues. The junction had 6 bases not matched to a gene; V was cut back by 4 bases and J by 5 bases. The CDR3 sequence is CASSQQTGGDEQYF. The DNA of the CDR3 is TGTGCCAGCTCACAACAAACAGGGGGCGACGAGCAGTACTTC.

This rearrangement joins TRBV7-9 to TRBJ1-4, with 9 bases aligning to TRBD1. CDR3 size: 16 residues. V lost 6 bases and J lost 0; bases outside the gene matches: 5. The germline V gene encodes CDR1 SEHNR and CDR2 FQNEAQ (reference sequence). The CDR3: CASRQGQGSTNEKLFF. The CDR3 region has the DNA TGTGCCAGCAGACAAGGACAGGGGTCAACTAATGAAAAACTGTTTTTT.

This clone was picked up one time. The CDR3 spells CASSPVPAGRNTEAFF. Here the CDR3 DNA reads TGTGCCAGCTCACCTGTTCCGGCGGGGAGAAACACTGAAGCTTTCTTT. The chain joins TRBV18 to TRBJ1-1; D unresolved. The germline V and J ends were trimmed by 3 bases and 2 bases, with 16 bases remaining between them. CDR1 is KGHSH and CDR2 is LQKENI in the germline V gene. The CDR3 runs to 16 residues.

This clone came up once. The V call is TRBV6-5, the J call TRBJ1-1; D call uncertain. The CDR3 extends over 13 amino acids. Germline CDR1 and CDR2: MNHEY and SVGAGI. The V gene lost 8 bases and the J gene lost 12 bases, with 22 bases spanning the gap. CDR3 loop: CASVELSVWIPFF. CDR3 nucleotides: TGTGCCAGCGTCGAATTATCGGTGTGGATACCTTTCTTT.

This chain links TRBV7-8 with TRBJ2-1; 9 bases are shared with TRBD2. The CDR3 covers 16 residues. CDR1 and CDR2 (germline): SGHVS, FQNEAQ. The J segment lost 2 bases and the V segment lost 1 base, leaving 3 bases of the junction unmatched. This CDR3 reads CASSLGGGAPYNEQFF. The DNA for the CDR3 is TGTGCCAGCAGCTTAGGCGGGGGGGCCCCCTACAATGAGCAGTTCTTC.

CDR3 nucleotides: TGTGCCAGCAGCTCACTCTCCGGGACAACCTACGAGCAGTACTTC. Protein sequence: CASSSLSGTTYEQYF. The rearrangement uses TRBV7-2 and TRBJ2-7, with D maybe TRBD1 (6 bases). CDR3 length equals 15 residues. The germline gives CDR1 SGHTA, CDR2 FQGNSA. The germline V and J ends were trimmed by 4 bases and 2 bases, with 15 bases remaining between them.

The gene calls are TRBV30 and TRBJ1-2; D is ambiguous. Germline values: CDR1 GTSNPN, CDR2 SVGIG (reference sequence). V was clipped by 4 bases and J by 8 bases, with 14 bases between them. CDR3 length equals 12 residues. Here the CDR3 reads CAWIQNKDGYTF. Written as DNA, the CDR3 is TGTGCCTGGATTCAGAACAAAGACGGCTACACCTTC. The variable domain in full, completed from reference TRBV30 and TRBJ1-2, reads SQTIHQWPATLVQPVGSPLSLECTVEGTSNPNLYWYRQAAGRGLQLLFYSVGIGQISSEVPQNLSASRPQDRQFILSSKKLLLSDSGFYLCAWIQNKDGYTFGSGTRLTVV.

The CDR3 region is CASSGRTGRTGELFF. The CDR3 DNA reads as TGTGCCAGCAGTGGACGGACGGGACGTACCGGGGAGCTGTTTTTT. The chain links TRBV2 to TRBJ2-2, with D tentatively TRBD1 or TRBD2 (5 bases each). The CDR3 runs to 15 residues. Trimming took 4 bases from V and 5 from J, leaving 14 bases between them. Germline-derived CDR1 and CDR2 are SNHLY and FYNNEI.

The chain employs TRBV7-7 and TRBJ2-2, with D perhaps matching TRBD1 (6 bases). Trimming shortened V by 6 bases and J by 6 bases, and 11 bases separated the two germline ends. In germline, CDR1 is SSHAT, CDR2 FNYEAQ (reference sequence). The CDR3 runs 13 residues. The CDR3 nucleotides read TGTGCCAGCAGGGCACAGGGCCCCGGGGAGCTGTTTTTT. Its protein is CASRAQGPGELFF.

This chain links TRBV7-2 with TRBJ1-2; 8 bases are a match to TRBD1. CDR1 is SGHTA, CDR2 FQGNSA, per germline. Losses at the gene ends were 1 base for V and 14 bases for J; bases not matched to a gene: 12. The CDR3 is 14 residues long. CDR3 DNA: TGTGCCAGCAGCTTAGGATGGCAGGGGGCTGTTAGGACCTTC. Translation gives CASSLGWQGAVRTF.

The V and J genes are TRBV5-6 and TRBJ1-5; D uncertain. The germline gives CDR1 SGHDT, CDR2 YYEEEE. This CDR3 spans 15 amino acids. Trimming pared 4 bases from V and 0 bases from J, leaving 11 bases between. The CDR3 spells CASSLGFYSNQPQHF. The CDR3 DNA reads TGTGCCAGCAGCCTCGGATTTTATAGCAATCAGCCCCAGCATTTT.

This clone was observed a few times. The genes are TRBV5-4 and TRBJ2-2, with TRBD1 matching over 7 bases. Germline lookup yields CDR1 SGHNT and CDR2 YYREEE (reference sequence). The CDR3 covers 15 residues. V shed 4 bases, J shed 5 bases, and the junction held 8 bases outside the gene matches. As DNA, the CDR3 is TGTGCCAGCAGCCCGGACAGGTTCCCTACCGGGGAGCTGTTTTTT. Protein: CASSPDRFPTGELFF.

The V and J genes are TRBV30 and TRBJ1-5; 8 bases are a match to TRBD1. J was trimmed by 6 bases and V by 0 bases; bases with no gene match: 7. The CDR3 covers 15 residues. Germline-derived CDR1 and CDR2 are GTSNPN and SVGIG (reference sequence). The CDR3 DNA follows: TGTGCCTGGAGTGTAAGCGACAGGGGCAGTCAGCCCCAGCATTTT. It yields the protein CAWSVSDRGSQPQHF.

Only a few counts were recorded for this clone. The chain employs TRBV7-2 and TRBJ1-5, with 9 bases identical to TRBD1. V was clipped by 1 base and J by 7 bases; unmatched bases: 8. This CDR3 has 16 residues. Germline CDR1 is SGHTA and CDR2 is FQGNSA. CDR3 amino acids: CASSLGGQGLGQPQHF. In DNA, the CDR3 is TGTGCCAGCAGCTTAGGGGGACAGGGTCTAGGACAGCCCCAGCATTTT.

The chain combines TRBV30 with TRBJ2-5, with a tentative D call TRBD1 (6 bases). The CDR3 extends over 15 amino acids. Per germline, CDR1 GTSNPN and CDR2 SVGIG (reference sequence). The V end was cut by 5 bases, the J end by 2 bases, with 18 bases between. CDR3 in amino acids: CAWSRGGRIQETQYF. In DNA, the CDR3 is TGTGCCTGGTCCAGGGGCGGACGAATACAAGAGACCCAGTACTTC.

The CDR3 DNA reads as TGTGCCAGCAGTTTAATCCAGGGGGTAATCAATGAGCAGTTCTTC. It yields the protein CASSLIQGVINEQFF. The chain uses TRBV27 and TRBJ2-1; 7 bases are shared with TRBD1. In germline, CDR1 is MNHEY, CDR2 SMNVEV (reference sequence). This CDR3 contains 15 residues. With 2 bases clipped from V and 6 bases from J, the junction kept 7 bases outside the gene matches.

The genes are TRBV7-2 and TRBJ2-2; tentative D call: TRBD2 (6 bases). Germline V gene data show CDR1 as SGHTA and CDR2 as FQGNSA. This CDR3 has 13 amino acids. Trimming cost V 8 bases and J 5 bases, with 12 bases left between them. The CDR3 reads CASGGQRTGELFF. The CDR3 nucleotides are TGTGCCAGCGGAGGGCAGCGAACCGGGGAGCTGTTTTTT.

This clone was seen just once. This chain links TRBV30 with TRBJ1-6; weak D call: TRBD1 (6 bases). Germline V lookup: CDR1 GTSNPN, CDR2 SVGIG (reference sequence). V was cut by 7 bases and J by 17 bases, with 18 bases left in between. This CDR3 region has 11 residues. As DNA, the CDR3 is TGTGCCTTATTTCGGGACACAAGGTTCCACTTT. This translates into CALFRDTRFHF.

The chain joins TRBV5-1 to TRBJ2-5; D gene uncertain. V lost 3 bases and J lost 1, with 10 bases in between. In germline, CDR1 is SGHRS, CDR2 YFSETQ. This CDR3 region has 14 residues. The CDR3 DNA reads as TGCGCCAGCAGCTGGATGCCCCCCCAAGAGACCCAGTACTTC. Amino acid sequence: CASSWMPPQETQYF.

This sequence joins TRBV11-2 and TRBJ1-2; a weak D match, TRBD1 (5 bases). Trimming shortened V by 2 bases and J by 5 bases, and 18 bases separated the two germline ends. CDR3 length: 16 amino acids. CDR1 and CDR2 from the germline V gene are SGHAT and FQNNGV. The CDR3 here is CASSLTTGETLYGYTF. As DNA, the CDR3 is TGTGCCAGCAGCTTAACAACAGGAGAAACTTTATATGGCTACACCTTC.

This clone showed up just once. The rearrangement links TRBV5-4 to TRBJ1-3, with D unclear. The CDR3 spans 14 residues. Trimming pared 0 bases from V and 0 bases from J, leaving 4 bases between. Germline V gene lookup returns CDR1 SGHNT and CDR2 YYREEE (reference sequence). CDR3 DNA sequence: TGTGCCAGCAGCTTGGCGCGCTCTGGAAACACCATATATTTT. It is translated as CASSLARSGNTIYF.

The chain carries TRBV30 and TRBJ1-5; 7 bases fit TRBD1. This CDR3 is 15 amino acids long. Germline V gene data show CDR1 as GTSNPN and CDR2 as SVGIG (reference sequence). V lost 4 bases and J lost 2; bases outside the gene matches: 8. CDR3 loop: CAWTLQGSGNQPQHF. DNA of the CDR3: TGTGCCTGGACCCTACAGGGGTCGGGCAATCAGCCCCAGCATTTT. The full variable domain, in which reference TRBV30 and TRBJ1-5 provide the parts outside the CDR3, is SQTIHQWPATLVQPVGSPLSLECTVEGTSNPNLYWYRQAAGRGLQLLFYSVGIGQISSEVPQNLSASRPQDRQFILSSKKLLLSDSGFYLCAWTLQGSGNQPQHFGDGTRLSIL.

V is TRBV12-5 and J is TRBJ1-6; D perhaps matches TRBD1 (5 bases). V lost 7 bases and J 13 bases, leaving 20 bases between the germline ends. CDR3 length: 14 amino acids. Germline loops: CDR1 LGHNT, CDR2 FRNRAP. The CDR3 spells CASDSWQGLQPLHF. In DNA, the CDR3 is TGTGCTAGTGATTCATGGCAGGGTTTGCAGCCCCTCCACTTT.

A few counts support this clone. The chain links TRBV5-4 to TRBJ2-2, with D hard to call. The CDR3 contains 15 residues. The V and J ends lost 1 base and 3 bases respectively, with 10 bases between them. The V gene's germline CDR1 is SGHNT and CDR2 YYREEE (reference sequence). For the CDR3, the DNA is TGTGCCAGCAGCTTGTTTATGGGGTACACCGGGGAGCTGTTTTTT. It codes for CASSLFMGYTGELFF.

The V and J genes are TRBV4-2 and TRBJ1-1; the D gene is possibly TRBD1 (6 bases). The CDR3 loop spans 16 amino acids. Germline V gene data show CDR1 as LGHNA and CDR2 as YNFKEQ. V shed 1 base and J shed 2 bases, with 14 bases lying between them. The CDR3 nucleotides read TGTGCCAGCAGCCAAGCTTGGGGGGGCCGAAACACTGAAGCTTTCTTT. Translated: CASSQAWGGRNTEAFF.

CDR3 DNA: TGTGCCAGCAGTGAACCGATCCGGGGCCGGGGAGAGACCCAGTACTTC. Amino acid sequence: CASSEPIRGRGETQYF. The J gene is TRBJ2-5, the V gene TRBV25-1, with D perhaps TRBD1 or TRBD2 (5 bases each). The CDR3 is 16 amino acids. Germline CDR1 is MGHDK and CDR2 is SYGVNS. The V end lost 2 bases, the J end lost 4 bases, and 17 bases lay between the germline ends.

V is TRBV12-3 or TRBV12-4 and J is TRBJ1-2, with D unclear. This CDR3 has 13 amino acids. Between the trimmed V and J ends, which lost 1 base and 3 bases, there was a span of 6 bases. Here the CDR3 reads CASSLGVHYGYTF. DNA of the CDR3: TGTGCCAGCAGTTTAGGGGTCCACTATGGCTACACCTTC.

The chain employs TRBV6-5 and TRBJ1-2; 7 nucleotides match TRBD1. The CDR3 loop spans 15 amino acids. Germline V gene sequence: CDR1 MNHEY, CDR2 SVGAGI. With V trimmed by 1 base and J by 5 bases, 7 bases remained unmatched. The CDR3 DNA reads TGTGCCAGCAGTTACTTTGCGACAGGGTTGTATGGCTACACCTTC. It encodes CASSYFATGLYGYTF.

Points on this clone: Germline and junction disagree at one end, which may indicate a read error. The chain recombines TRBV6-2 or TRBV6-3 with TRBJ2-7; no clear D. CDR3 length: 13 amino acids. Germline lookup yields CDR1 MNHEY and CDR2 SVGEGT. The CDR3 here is CASSYGKLRSYDF. In DNA form, the CDR3 reads TGTGCCAGCAGTTACGGGAAACTAAGGTCGTATGACTTC.

This chain connects TRBV5-1 to TRBJ2-7; 12 bases are a match to TRBD2. Germline V gives CDR1 SGHRS, CDR2 YFSETQ. The CDR3 is 15 amino acids. V dropped 3 bases and J dropped 1; count of bases not matched to a gene: 2. CDR3 amino acids: CASSSLAGGSYEQYF. CDR3 sequence (DNA): TGCGCCAGCAGCTCACTAGCGGGGGGATCCTACGAGCAGTACTTC.